One sample yielded the 5 T cell receptor beta chains listed below, sequenced in a study of CD8 T cells in Susac syndrome. Random hexamers were used to reverse transcribe an amount of roughly 0.5 to 1 ug RNA. TCRdb re-called the immunoSEQ multiplex PCR reads with MiXCR, one entry per CDR3 protein. The sample consists of some 150,000 distinct CDR3 sequences, about 95% of them appearing once. Input material: CD4+ T cells from PBMCs. All receptors derive from a human donor with Susac syndrome.

J is TRBJ1-4 and V is TRBV5-4; tentative D call: TRBD1 (5 bases). In germline, CDR1 is SGHNT, CDR2 YYREEE (reference sequence). V was shortened by 4 bases and J by 6 bases, with 16 bases between the two germline ends. The CDR3 spans 15 residues. CDR3 sequence (DNA): TGTGCCAGCAGCAGATCTGGAGGGGTGGATGAAAAACTGTTTTTT. This gives the protein CASSRSGGVDEKLFF.

This chain connects TRBV18 to TRBJ2-1; the match to TRBD2 covers 8 bases. The CDR3 length is 14 residues. The J segment lost 7 bases and the V segment lost 6 bases, leaving 8 bases of the junction unmatched. Germline V gene data show CDR1 as KGHSH and CDR2 as LQKENI. CDR3 sequence reads: CASSVLAGINEQFF. CDR3 sequence (DNA): TGTGCCAGCTCCGTCCTAGCGGGCATAAATGAGCAGTTCTTC. The variable domain in full, completed from reference TRBV18 and TRBJ2-1, reads NAGVMQNPRHLVRRRGQEARLRCSPMKGHSHVYWYRQLPEEGLKFMVYLQKENIIDESGMPKERFSAEFPKEGPSILRIQQVVRGDSAAYFCASSVLAGINEQFFGPGTRLTVL.

This CDR3 reads CATSLTDRGGGYTF. In DNA, the CDR3 is TGTGCCACCAGCCTTACTGACAGGGGAGGTGGCTACACCTTC. The chain is built from TRBV15 and TRBJ1-2; 8 nucleotides align to TRBD1. The CDR3 consists of 14 residues. V trimming: 5 bases; J trimming: 7 bases; junction bases outside the gene matches: 9. The germline CDR1 and CDR2 sequences are LNHNV and YYDKDF (reference sequence).

The V call is TRBV29-1, the J call TRBJ2-7; D is perhaps TRBD1 (7 bases). This CDR3 region has 16 residues. CDR1 is SQVTM, CDR2 ANQGSEA, per germline. V lost 0 bases and J 3 bases, leaving 18 bases between the germline ends. CDR3: CSVEDPPTGRLYEQYF. CDR3 nucleotide sequence: TGCAGCGTTGAAGATCCTCCGACAGGGAGGCTCTACGAGCAGTACTTC.

The V and J genes are TRBV15 and TRBJ2-5; TRBD1 matches at 7 bases. CDR1 is LNHNV, CDR2 YYDKDF, per germline (reference sequence). The CDR3 covers 14 residues. V shed 5 bases, J shed 4 bases, and the junction held 7 bases outside the gene matches. CDR3 sequence (DNA): TGTGCCACCAGCTTAAGAGGGGGCTCAGAGACCCAGTACTTC. Amino acid sequence: CATSLRGGSETQYF.